These 10 T cell receptor beta chains came from one sample sequenced in a study of T-cell reconstitution after alpha-beta-depleted transplantation in children. Unique molecular identifiers were incorporated during preparation of the TCRbeta library. MiXCR, applied by TCRdb to the PCR reads, yields one record per CDR3 protein. The sample consists of 500,000 to 750,000 distinct CDR3 sequences, over 10% of them appearing once. Specimen: PBMCs, mostly from graft donor cells, collected 360 days after TCRalphabeta/CD19-depleted stem cell transplant. The origin of the receptors is a male patient aged 10-17 years who had a stem cell transplant for acute myeloid leukemia, so the T cells may come from the graft donor.

The chain uses TRBV5-4 and TRBJ1-2, with TRBD1 matching 11 bases. CDR1 SGHNT and CDR2 YYREEE come from the germline V gene (reference sequence). J was trimmed by 2 bases and V by 2 bases; bases with no gene match: 2. The CDR3 spans 15 residues. CDR3 protein: CASSFGDRGNYGYTF. The CDR3, as DNA: TGTGCCAGCAGCTTCGGGGACAGGGGGAACTATGGCTACACCTTC.

This clonotype has a handful of counts. V usage is TRBV20-1 and J usage is TRBJ2-7; D remains ambiguous. Germline CDR1 and CDR2: DFQATT and SNEGSKA (reference sequence). This CDR3 is built from 14 residues. Trimming pared 3 bases from V and 0 bases from J, leaving 12 bases between. Here the CDR3 DNA reads TGCAGTGCTAGTTTGCCTATGGGCTCCTACGAGCAGTACTTC. Encoded protein: CSASLPMGSYEQYF.

The genes are TRBV10-3 and TRBJ2-2; 7 bases match TRBD1. Germline V lookup: CDR1 ENHRY, CDR2 SYGVKD. V lost 3 bases to trimming and J lost 3 bases; unmatched junction nucleotides: 7. The CDR3 has 16 residues. CDR3 in DNA: TGTGCCATCAGTGATTGGGGACAGCGGTACACCGGGGAGCTGTTTTTT. This encodes CAISDWGQRYTGELFF.

A few counts support this clonotype. The gene calls are TRBV20-1 and TRBJ2-1, with 12 nucleotides matching TRBD2. The junction had 9 bases not matched to a gene; V was cut back by 6 bases and J by 3 bases. Germline CDR1 is DFQATT and CDR2 is SNEGSKA (reference sequence). The CDR3 extends over 16 amino acids. Here the CDR3 reads CSANGLAGRVYNEQFF. The CDR3 DNA reads as TGCAGTGCCAACGGACTAGCGGGAAGAGTCTACAATGAGCAGTTCTTC.

This clonotype was detected only a few times. The J gene is TRBJ2-7, the V gene TRBV29-1; no clear D. The V gene lost 6 bases and the J gene lost 4 bases, with 10 bases spanning the gap. This CDR3 has 11 residues. CDR1 and CDR2 from the germline V gene are SQVTM and ANQGSEA. The CDR3 sequence is CSVTQGYEQYF. CDR3 nucleotide sequence: TGCAGCGTGACACAAGGATACGAGCAGTACTTC.

The sample holds one count of this clonotype. This chain connects TRBV20-1 to TRBJ2-3; D is unresolved. Germline V CDR1 and CDR2: DFQATT, SNEGSKA (reference sequence). Trimming removed 7 bases from V and 2 bases from J, with 13 bases in between. The CDR3 is 13 amino acids. The CDR3: CSVPYSHTDTQYF. In nucleotides, the CDR3 is TGCAGTGTGCCCTACTCCCACACAGATACGCAGTATTTT.

V is TRBV5-8 and J is TRBJ2-1; the match to TRBD2 covers 9 bases. The CDR3 extends over 16 amino acids. The germline gives CDR1 SGHTS, CDR2 YDEGEE. J was trimmed by 7 bases and V by 3 bases; bases with no gene match: 11. CDR3 DNA sequence: TGTGCCAGCAGCTACGACTATAGCGGGAGTGAGAATGAGCAGTTCTTC. Translated, it gives CASSYDYSGSENEQFF.

The chain links TRBV28 to TRBJ2-5; weak D call: TRBD2 (6 bases). The CDR3 is 13 residues long. V was pared by 4 bases and J by 4 bases, with 10 bases between. Germline values: CDR1 MDHEN, CDR2 SYDVKM. CDR3 sequence reads: CASSWLGGETQYF. The CDR3 nucleotides are TGTGCCAGCAGTTGGTTGGGGGGAGAGACCCAGTACTTC.

This clonotype appeared many times. The chain couples TRBV15 to TRBJ2-1; 9 nucleotides line up with TRBD2. Germline V gene sequence: CDR1 LNHNV, CDR2 YYDKDF (reference sequence). This CDR3 has 13 amino acids. V trimming: 6 bases; J trimming: 4 bases; junction bases outside the gene matches: 1. The CDR3 DNA reads as TGTGCCACCAGGACTAGCGGTTACAATGAGCAGTTCTTC. This sequence encodes CATRTSGYNEQFF.

The gene calls are TRBV9 and TRBJ2-2, with 8 bases identical to TRBD2. The CDR3 has 14 residues. CDR1 is SGDLS, CDR2 YYNGEE, per germline. The V gene end was trimmed by 4 bases and the J gene end by 6 bases; junction bases not matched to a gene: 5. This CDR3 reads CASSPGLEAGELFF. Written as DNA, the CDR3 is TGTGCCAGCAGCCCGGGACTAGAGGCCGGGGAGCTGTTTTTT.